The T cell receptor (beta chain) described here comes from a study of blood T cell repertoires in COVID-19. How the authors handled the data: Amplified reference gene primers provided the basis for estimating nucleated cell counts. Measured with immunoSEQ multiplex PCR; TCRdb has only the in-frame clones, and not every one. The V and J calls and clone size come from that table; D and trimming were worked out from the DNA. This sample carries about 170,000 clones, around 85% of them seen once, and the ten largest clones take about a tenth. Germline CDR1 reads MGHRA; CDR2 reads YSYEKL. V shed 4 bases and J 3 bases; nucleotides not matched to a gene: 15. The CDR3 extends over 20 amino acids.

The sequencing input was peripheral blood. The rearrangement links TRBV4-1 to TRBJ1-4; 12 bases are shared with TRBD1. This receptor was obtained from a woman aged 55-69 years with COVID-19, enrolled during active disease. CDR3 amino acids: CASSLGGGTGGFVSNEKLFF. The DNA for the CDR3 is TGCGCCAGCAGCCTAGGGGGTGGGACAGGGGGCTTTGTGTCTAATGAAAAACTGTTTTTT.